This T cell receptor beta chain was sequenced during a study of cytomegalovirus exposure and HLA in healthy donors. Study-wide findings and caveats: In vitro confirmation showed three CMV-associated chains to be CMV antigen specific. Because they were indistinguishable, some V segments, including TRBV6-2 and TRBV6-3, were excluded.

At collection, donors were nominally healthy, but unrecorded immune exposures were probable. Details on this clone: Antigen: not known.

PCR used 60 Vbeta primers and 13 Jbeta primers. This table comes from immunoSEQ multiplex PCR, and its TCRdb copy is limited to in-frame clones, with some not included. This table holds some 220,000 clones, roughly 78% found once. The CDR3 runs to 15 residues. The J segment lost 3 bases and the V segment lost 5 bases, leaving 5 bases of the junction unmatched. Per the germline V gene, CDR1 is SGHVS and CDR2 is FNYEAQ. Sample: PBMCs. V and J are TRBV7-6 and TRBJ2-2, with 8 nucleotides matching TRBD1. The source is a boy between 10 and 17 years old in good health and CMV-seronegative. The CDR3 region is CASSLRTGYTGELFF. CDR3 nucleotide sequence: TGTGCCAGCAGCCTAAGGACAGGGTACACCGGGGAGCTGTTTTTT.